This T cell receptor (beta chain) was sequenced for a study of blood T cell repertoires in COVID-19. Assay used: immunoSEQ multiplex PCR; TCRdb lists only in-frame clones, some missing. Of 250,000 or so clones in the sample, 87% were seen once. After removal of 0 bases from V and 3 bases from J, the junction contained 10 bases not matched to a gene. Germline V lookup: CDR1 LGHNA, CDR2 YSLEER. The CDR3 contains 17 residues. This clone appeared a single time. The TCR sequence derives from a woman aged 40 to 50 who had recovered from COVID-19. The material sequenced was peripheral blood. The chain is built from TRBV4-3 and TRBJ2-5, with TRBD1 matching 7 bases. The CDR3 nucleotides read TGCGCCAGCAGCCAAGACTCTTTTGGGGACAGAAAAGAGACCCAGTACTTC. This encodes CASSQDSFGDRKETQYF.